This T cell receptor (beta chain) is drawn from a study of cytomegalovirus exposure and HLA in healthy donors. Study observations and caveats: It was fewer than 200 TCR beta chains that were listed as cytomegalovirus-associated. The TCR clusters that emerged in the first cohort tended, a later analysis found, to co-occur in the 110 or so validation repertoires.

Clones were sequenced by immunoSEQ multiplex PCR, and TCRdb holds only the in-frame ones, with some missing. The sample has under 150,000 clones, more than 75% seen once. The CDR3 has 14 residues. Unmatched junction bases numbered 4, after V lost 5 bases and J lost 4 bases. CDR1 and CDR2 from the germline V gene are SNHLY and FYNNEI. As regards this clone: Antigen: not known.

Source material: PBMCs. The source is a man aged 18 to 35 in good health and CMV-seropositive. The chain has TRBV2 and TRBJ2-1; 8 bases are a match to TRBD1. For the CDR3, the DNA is TGTGCCAGCAGTCCGGGACAGGCTTACAATGAGCAGTTCTTC. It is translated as CASSPGQAYNEQFF.